This T cell receptor (beta chain) was documented in a study of blood T cell repertoires in COVID-19. In germline, CDR1 is SNHLY, CDR2 FYNNEI. This CDR3 is built from 15 residues. The V and J ends lost 5 bases and 1 base, in that order; junction bases with no gene match: 2. The method was immunoSEQ multiplex PCR; TCRdb's version includes in-frame clones alone and lacks a portion of them. The sample shows 400,000 to 450,000 clones, around 88% of them seen only once. The V and J genes are TRBV2 and TRBJ2-3; TRBD2 matches at 11 bases. Sequenced input: peripheral blood. This TCR came from a woman between 45 and 60 years old with COVID-19, enrolled during active disease. The CDR3 loop reads CASSTSGGGTDTQYF. The CDR3 DNA reads as TGTGCCAGCAGTACTAGCGGGGGAGGCACAGATACGCAGTATTTT.